This T cell receptor beta chain was retrieved from a study of cytomegalovirus exposure and HLA in healthy donors. Study background: An analysis done earlier identified fewer than 140 million unique TCR beta sequences from about 180 million T cells.

About this clone: Its specificity is not known. At one end, the junction sequence differs from germline, possibly due to a read error.

CDR1 SSHAT and CDR2 FNYEAQ come from the germline V gene (reference sequence). This CDR3 region has 14 residues. Primers for the PCR totalled 60 Vbeta and 13 Jbeta. Sequencing used immunoSEQ multiplex PCR; TCRdb keeps in-frame clones, though not all of them. The repertoire holds about 140,000 clones, with around 80% as singletons. The study's findings and limits: A link between a missense DCLRE1C variant and TCR beta V- and J-gene trimming emerged from a later analysis.

The donors gave bone marrow, and they were healthy. Sequenced material: PBMCs. The V and J genes are TRBV7-7 and TRBJ2-3; D possibly corresponds to TRBD2 (5 bases). This TCR was recovered from a male donor in good health and CMV-seropositive. The CDR3 region is CASSPQAGADTQYF. CDR3 DNA sequence: TGTGCTAGCAGCCCTCAGGCGGGCGCAGATACGCAGTATTTT.